These 10 T cell receptor beta chains were sequenced from one sample in a study of CD8 T cells in ankylosing spondylitis. TCRdb analysed the 5' RACE reads with MiXCR anew, one entry per CDR3 protein. The table has about 36,000 distinct CDR3 sequences, around 15% seen once; the top ten hold approximately 33%. The specimen was synovial fluid, either unsorted or a sorted T cell fraction (not recorded which). The receptors were gathered from a male donor with ankylosing spondylitis.

This clonotype has a handful of counts. The chain links TRBV4-1 to TRBJ1-1; 7 bases fit TRBD1. CDR1 and CDR2 from the germline V gene are MGHRA and YSYEKL. The V and J ends lost 4 bases and 3 bases, in that order; junction bases with no gene match: 5. This CDR3 is built from 14 residues. CDR3 region: CASSPTTGYTEAFF. The CDR3 nucleotides are TGCGCCAGCAGCCCGACGACAGGGTACACTGAAGCTTTCTTT.

This clonotype has ten or more counts. CDR3 nucleotide sequence: TGCGCCAGCAGCCAAGATGACTACGAGCAGTACTTC. Protein sequence: CASSQDDYEQYF. This chain joins TRBV4-1 and TRBJ2-7, with D hard to call. Germline V gene sequence: CDR1 MGHRA, CDR2 YSYEKL. V lost 0 bases and J 3 bases, leaving 3 bases between the germline ends. This CDR3 is built from 12 residues.

This clonotype has at least ten counts. The J gene is TRBJ2-7, the V gene TRBV27; D is uncertain. The CDR3 has 11 amino acids. Germline CDR1 reads MNHEY; CDR2 reads SMNVEV (reference sequence). V was clipped by 4 bases and J by 4 bases, with 5 bases between them. In DNA, the CDR3 is TGTGCCAGCAGTTCGTTATACGAGCAGTACTTC. It is translated as CASSSLYEQYF.

This clonotype was counted many times. The chain employs TRBV27 and TRBJ1-2; D may be TRBD1 (6 bases). The V end was cut by 3 bases, the J end by 7 bases, with 9 bases between. CDR1 and CDR2 (germline): MNHEY, SMNVEV (reference sequence). The CDR3 spans 12 residues. The CDR3: CASSFTGTGYTF. In DNA form, the CDR3 reads TGTGCCAGCAGTTTTACAGGGACTGGCTACACCTTC.

The J gene is TRBJ2-2, the V gene TRBV20-1; 11 bases match TRBD2. The trim removed 3 bases at V and 2 bases at J, leaving 8 bases unmatched. The CDR3 extends over 17 amino acids. Germline V gene lookup returns CDR1 DFQATT and CDR2 SNEGSKA (reference sequence). The CDR3 loop reads CSARGSGRATNTGELFF. Here the CDR3 DNA reads TGCAGTGCTAGGGGTAGCGGGAGGGCCACTAACACCGGGGAGCTGTTTTTT.

The sample holds a few counts of this clonotype. CDR3 residues: CASSQHRDSYNEQFF. The CDR3 DNA reads TGTGCCAGCAGCCAACACCGGGACAGTTACAATGAGCAGTTCTTC. This sequence joins TRBV4-2 and TRBJ2-1; 7 bases agree with TRBD1. V lost 2 bases, J lost 4 bases, and 5 bases stayed unmatched. The CDR3 is made up of 15 amino acids. The germline gives CDR1 LGHNA, CDR2 YNFKEQ.

The gene calls are TRBV9 and TRBJ2-3; D ambiguous. Looked up from germline, CDR1 is SGDLS and CDR2 is YYNGEE. Deletions cut 4 bases from V and 1 base from J, with 13 bases between. The CDR3 has 15 residues. The CDR3 spells CASSPRDSGTDTQYF. In nucleotides, the CDR3 is TGTGCCAGCAGCCCTCGAGACTCCGGCACAGATACGCAGTATTTT. Full variable domain (rest looked up from reference TRBV9 and TRBJ2-3): DSGVTQTPKHLITATGQRVTLRCSPRSGDLSVYWYQQSLDQGLQFLIQYYNGEERAKGNILERFSAQQFPDLHSELNLSSLELGDSALYFCASSPRDSGTDTQYFGPGTRLTVL.

This chain uses TRBV7-2 with TRBJ2-1; D gene unclear. Germline V CDR1 and CDR2: SGHTA, FQGNSA. This CDR3 region has 15 residues. V was trimmed by 0 bases and J by 7 bases, leaving 13 bases between them. DNA of the CDR3: TGTGCCAGCAGCTTAGCAGGGTGGTTCGGAAATGAGCAGTTCTTC. Protein: CASSLAGWFGNEQFF. Based on the CDR3 plus reference TRBV7-2 and TRBJ2-1, the full variable domain is GAGVSQSPSNKVTEKGKDVELRCDPISGHTALYWYRQSLGQGLEFLIYFQGNSAPDKSGLPSDRFSAERTGGSVSTLTIQRTQQEDSAVYLCASSLAGWFGNEQFFGPGTRLTVL.

This clonotype was recorded at least ten times. The CDR3 nucleotides read TGTGCCAGCAGCACCTGGGTAGCGAGAACAGATGAGCAGTTCTTC. This codes for CASSTWVARTDEQFF. The chain carries TRBV7-8 and TRBJ2-1; maybe TRBD2 (5 bases). This CDR3 has 15 amino acids. Trimming cost V 5 bases and J 8 bases, with 19 bases left between them. CDR1 SGHVS and CDR2 FQNEAQ come from the germline V gene.

The J gene is TRBJ1-3, the V gene TRBV29-1; no clear D gene. Trimming took 4 bases from V and 0 from J, leaving 13 bases between them. This CDR3 has 15 amino acids. CDR1 is SQVTM, CDR2 ANQGSEA, per germline. CDR3: CSVVLGLTSGNTIYF. As DNA, the CDR3 is TGCAGCGTTGTGCTCGGACTGACCTCTGGAAACACCATATATTTT.